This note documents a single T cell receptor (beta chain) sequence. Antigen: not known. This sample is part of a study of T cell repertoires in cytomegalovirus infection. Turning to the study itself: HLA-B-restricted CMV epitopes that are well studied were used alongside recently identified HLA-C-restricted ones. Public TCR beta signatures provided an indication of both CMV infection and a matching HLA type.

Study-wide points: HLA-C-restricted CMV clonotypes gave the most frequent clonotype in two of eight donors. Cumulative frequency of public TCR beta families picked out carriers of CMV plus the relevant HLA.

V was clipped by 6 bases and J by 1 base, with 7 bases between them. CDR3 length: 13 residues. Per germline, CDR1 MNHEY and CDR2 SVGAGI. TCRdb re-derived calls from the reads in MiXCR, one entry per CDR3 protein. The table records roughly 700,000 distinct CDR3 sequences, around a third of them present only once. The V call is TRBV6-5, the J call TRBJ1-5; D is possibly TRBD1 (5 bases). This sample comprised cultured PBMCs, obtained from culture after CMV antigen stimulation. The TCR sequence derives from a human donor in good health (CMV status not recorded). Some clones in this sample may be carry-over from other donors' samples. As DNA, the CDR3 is TGTGCCAGCAGGAGGGGCAGCAATCAGCCCCAGCATTTT. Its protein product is CASRRGSNQPQHF.